A single sample is the source of the 28 T cell receptor beta chains below, sequenced in a study of blood T cell repertoires in COVID-19 (dated by TCRdb to the early 2020s). Receptors were amplified or captured by the immunoSEQ multiplex PCR assay. What TCRdb holds here is the immuneACCESS table cut down to in-frame rearrangements. Part of the clones is not present; checked against another copy, under half of the missing clones reflect an unresolved V gene, and the others are unexplained. Present in this sample are around 180,000 clones, about four fifths of which were seen just once. Roughly 12% of the sample goes to the ten largest clones. The specimen sequenced was PBMCs or T cells enriched from blood (not recorded which). All receptors come from a man aged 50 to 60 who had recovered from COVID-19.

The rearrangement joins TRBV18 to TRBJ2-5; D remains unclear. CDR3 length: 13 amino acids. Trimming removed 2 bases at V and 5 bases at J, with 9 bases between. Germline CDR1 reads KGHSH; CDR2 reads LQKENI. The CDR3 here is CASSPSRLETQYF. DNA of the CDR3: TGTGCCAGCTCACCATCCAGGTTGGAGACCCAGTACTTC.

This clone was observed once. The chain uses TRBV25-1 and TRBJ1-6; TRBD1 matches 7 bases. The germline V gene encodes CDR1 MGHDK and CDR2 SYGVNS. Unmatched junction bases numbered 6, after V lost 10 bases and J lost 0 bases. The CDR3 runs 15 residues. The CDR3, as DNA: TGTGCCACCCAGGACAGGAGCTCCTATAATTCACCCCTCCACTTT. This encodes CATQDRSSYNSPLHF. The full variable domain, with the rest looked up from reference TRBV25-1 and TRBJ1-6, is EADIYQTPRYLVIGTGKKITLECSQTMGHDKMYWYQQDPGMELHLIHYSYGVNSTEKGDLSSESTVSRIRTEHFPLTLESARPSHTSQYLCATQDRSSYNSPLHFGNGTRLTVT.

The chain uses TRBV10-1 and TRBJ2-2; possible D gene TRBD1, 5 bases. Germline values: CDR1 WNHNN, CDR2 SYGVQD (reference sequence). Trimming cost V 5 bases and J 1 base, with 8 bases left between them. The CDR3 spans 14 residues. CDR3 amino acids: CASSRQGNTGELFF. The CDR3 DNA follows: TGCGCCAGCAGTCGTCAGGGGAACACCGGGGAGCTGTTTTTT.

V usage is TRBV6-1 and J usage is TRBJ1-3, with D perhaps matching TRBD1 (5 bases). V lost 2 bases, J lost 1 base, and 9 bases lay in between. This CDR3 spans 15 amino acids. CDR1 is MNHNS, CDR2 SASEGT, per germline. The CDR3 region is CASSEIQGSGNTIYF. In nucleotides, the CDR3 is TGTGCCAGCAGTGAAATCCAGGGTTCTGGAAACACCATATATTTT.

The rearrangement uses TRBV2 and TRBJ1-1; tentative D call: TRBD1 (6 bases). Looked up from germline, CDR1 is SNHLY and CDR2 is FYNNEI. V gave up 6 bases and J gave up 2 bases, with 13 bases separating them. This CDR3 spans 14 amino acids. CDR3 residues: CASRAGTTNTEAFF. The DNA for the CDR3 is TGTGCCAGCAGAGCCGGGACAACCAACACTGAAGCTTTCTTT.

The chain recombines TRBV4-2 with TRBJ1-2; a weak D match, TRBD1 (5 bases). CDR3 length: 15 amino acids. V lost 1 base to trimming and J lost 5 bases, with 14 bases between them. Germline-derived CDR1 and CDR2 are LGHNA and YNFKEQ. Here the CDR3 reads CASSQGEGRDYGYTF. For the CDR3, the DNA is TGTGCCAGCAGCCAAGGGGAAGGCAGGGATTATGGCTACACCTTC.

This chain uses TRBV6-5 with TRBJ2-7; D remains ambiguous. CDR3 length: 11 amino acids. Germline loops: CDR1 MNHEY, CDR2 SVGAGI. The V gene lost 6 bases and the J gene lost 3 bases, with 6 bases spanning the gap. CDR3 region: CASSPFYEQYF. The DNA of the CDR3 is TGTGCCAGCAGCCCATTCTACGAGCAGTACTTC.

The chain joins TRBV25-1 to TRBJ2-3; 8 bases are shared with TRBD1. The CDR3 covers 15 residues. CDR1 and CDR2 (germline): MGHDK, SYGVNS. The V and J ends lost 3 bases and 2 bases, in that order; junction bases with no gene match: 4. The CDR3 DNA follows: TGTGCCAGCAGTGATCCCCAGGGGGCCACAGATACGCAGTATTTT. This sequence encodes CASSDPQGATDTQYF.

The chain carries TRBV15 and TRBJ2-3, with 9 bases aligning to TRBD1. CDR3 length: 16 residues. The V and J ends lost 2 bases and 5 bases, in that order; junction bases with no gene match: 8. Germline-derived CDR1 and CDR2 are LNHNV and YYDKDF (reference sequence). The CDR3 DNA reads as TGTGCCACCAGCAGACTGGACAGGGGTGGGGGAGATACGCAGTATTTT. As protein: CATSRLDRGGGDTQYF.

V is TRBV7-3 and J is TRBJ2-3; TRBD2 aligns across 9 bases. The V segment lost 3 bases and the J segment 8 bases; nucleotides outside the gene matches: 12. Germline V gives CDR1 SGHTA, CDR2 FQGTGA. The CDR3 runs 16 residues. CDR3 nucleotides: TGTGCCAGCAGCTTTGGAGCTAGCGGGATCGCCGGTACGCAGTATTTT. Its translation: CASSFGASGIAGTQYF. Full variable domain (remainder filled in from reference TRBV7-3 and TRBJ2-3): GAGVSQTPSNKVTEKGKYVELRCDPISGHTALYWYRQSLGQGPEFLIYFQGTGAADDSGLPNDRFFAVRPEGSVSTLKIQRTERGDSAVYLCASSFGASGIAGTQYFGPGTRLTVL.

The chain employs TRBV19 and TRBJ2-7; TRBD1 agrees at 8 bases. Trimming took 3 bases from V and 3 from J; bases not matched to a gene: 7. The CDR3 runs to 15 residues. Germline V gene data show CDR1 as LNHDA and CDR2 as SQIVND (reference sequence). Here the CDR3 DNA reads TGTGCCAGTAGTATGGGTCAGGGGGCAATCTACGAGCAGTACTTC. Protein product: CASSMGQGAIYEQYF.

The rearrangement uses TRBV5-5 and TRBJ2-1; TRBD1 is a possible D gene (5 bases). Germline-derived CDR1 and CDR2 are SGHKS and YYEKEE (reference sequence). V was pared by 4 bases and J by 11 bases, with 16 bases between. CDR3 length: 13 amino acids. The CDR3 nucleotides read TGTGCCAGCAGCCTAACAGATAGGACACAGCAGTTCTTC. This sequence encodes CASSLTDRTQQFF. Based on the CDR3 plus reference TRBV5-5 and TRBJ2-1, the full variable domain is DAGVTQSPTHLIKTRGQQVTLRCSPISGHKSVSWYQQVLGQGPQFIFQYYEKEERGRGNFPDRFSARQFPNYSSELNVNALLLGDSALYLCASSLTDRTQQFFGPGTRLTVL.

This chain uses TRBV6-1 with TRBJ2-2; 10 bases are shared with TRBD2. CDR3 length equals 16 residues. Looked up from germline, CDR1 is MNHNS and CDR2 is SASEGT. The trim removed 6 bases at V and 5 bases at J, leaving 9 bases unmatched. CDR3 coding DNA: TGTGCCAGCAGGGAAAGCGGGGGGGCTAGGACCGGGGAGCTGTTTTTT. It translates to CASRESGGARTGELFF.

This clone showed up just once. The genes are TRBV20-1 and TRBJ1-1; no reliable D call. Trimming removed 3 bases from V and 7 bases from J, with 9 bases in between. The CDR3 has 11 residues. Germline lookup yields CDR1 DFQATT and CDR2 SNEGSKA (reference sequence). In DNA form, the CDR3 reads TGCAGTGCTAGGGGCGGGATTGAAGCTTTCTTT. It is translated as CSARGGIEAFF.

V is TRBV19 and J is TRBJ1-2; 7 bases agree with TRBD1. The CDR3 is 13 residues long. After removal of 4 bases from V and 4 bases from J, the junction contained 3 bases not matched to a gene. From germline, CDR1 is LNHDA and CDR2 SQIVND (reference sequence). CDR3 in amino acids: CASSTGTAYGYTF. The CDR3 DNA follows: TGTGCCAGTAGTACTGGGACAGCCTATGGCTACACCTTC. The variable domain in full, with the rest retrieved from reference TRBV19 and TRBJ1-2, is DGGITQSPKYLFRKEGQNVTLSCEQNLNHDAMYWYRQDPGQGLRLIYYSQIVNDFQKGDIAEGYSVSREKKESFPLTVTSAQKNPTAFYLCASSTGTAYGYTFGSGTRLTVV.

This chain joins TRBV15 and TRBJ2-7, with 8 nucleotides matching TRBD1. The germline V gene has CDR1 LNHNV and CDR2 YYDKDF (reference sequence). This CDR3 is 14 amino acids long. V shed 2 bases, J shed 6 bases, and the junction held 6 bases outside the gene matches. The CDR3 bases are TGTGCCACCAGCAGAAGGAGACAGGGGTTCGAGCAGTACTTC. Residues: CATSRRRQGFEQYF.

This clone was recorded only once. The CDR3 nucleotides read TGCAGCGCCATTGGGGACAGGGGGCAAGGTTGGTCCTACGAGCAGTACTTC. It encodes CSAIGDRGQGWSYEQYF. This sequence joins TRBV29-1 and TRBJ2-7, with 12 bases aligning to TRBD1. The CDR3 length is 17 residues. The V gene's germline CDR1 is SQVTM and CDR2 ANQGSEA. Germline trimming cut 7 bases from V and 1 base from J; bases unmatched to any gene: 14.

The chain recombines TRBV19 with TRBJ2-2, with D perhaps TRBD2 (6 bases). The germline V gene encodes CDR1 LNHDA and CDR2 SQIVND (reference sequence). V shed 6 bases and J shed 5 bases, with 19 bases lying between them. The CDR3 is 16 residues long. CDR3 in amino acids: CASRGSARGRTGELFF. The CDR3 DNA reads TGTGCCAGTAGGGGATCGGCTCGGGGGAGGACCGGGGAGCTGTTTTTT.

V and J are TRBV5-1 and TRBJ1-3, with D unresolved. The CDR3 covers 16 residues. Per the germline V gene, CDR1 is SGHRS and CDR2 is YFSETQ. The V and J ends lost 1 base and 0 bases respectively, with 11 bases between them. The CDR3 loop reads CASSLKPTTSGNTIYF. DNA of the CDR3: TGCGCCAGCAGCTTGAAGCCCACCACCTCTGGAAACACCATATATTTT. Full variable domain (remainder filled in from reference TRBV5-1 and TRBJ1-3): KAGVTQTPRYLIKTRGQQVTLSCSPISGHRSVSWYQQTPGQGLQFLFEYFSETQRNKGNFPGRFSGRQFSNSRSEMNVSTLELGDSALYLCASSLKPTTSGNTIYFGEGSWLTVV.

This chain uses TRBV25-1 with TRBJ1-2; 7 bases fit TRBD1. This CDR3 has 16 amino acids. V shed 2 bases, J shed 3 bases, and the junction held 9 bases outside the gene matches. Germline-derived CDR1 and CDR2 are MGHDK and SYGVNS. This chain's CDR3 is CASSEMAGGFDYGYTF. CDR3 bases: TGTGCCAGCAGTGAAATGGCAGGGGGATTCGACTATGGCTACACCTTC.

This chain joins TRBV19 and TRBJ1-3; TRBD1 aligns across 9 bases. The ends lost 0 bases at V and 0 bases at J; junction bases unmatched: 6. Germline values: CDR1 LNHDA, CDR2 SQIVND (reference sequence). The CDR3 loop spans 18 amino acids. The CDR3: CASSIEQTGGASGNTIYF. CDR3 sequence (DNA): TGTGCCAGTAGTATAGAGCAGACAGGGGGTGCCTCTGGAAACACCATATATTTT.

The V call is TRBV10-3, the J call TRBJ1-3, with TRBD1 identical over 12 bases. This CDR3 has 15 residues. V shed 8 bases, J shed 8 bases, and the junction held 10 bases outside the gene matches. The germline gives CDR1 ENHRY, CDR2 SYGVKD. The CDR3 DNA reads as TGTGCCATCGGGGGACAGGGGGCTTTTAGGGACACCATATATTTT. Protein sequence: CAIGGQGAFRDTIYF.

The chain carries TRBV5-1 and TRBJ1-5; no reliable D call. CDR1 is SGHRS, CDR2 YFSETQ, per germline. V was pared by 0 bases and J by 5 bases, with 6 bases between. The CDR3 is 13 residues long. CDR3 nucleotide sequence: TGCGCCAGCAGCTTGGCCGCGGATCAGCCCCAGCATTTT. Amino acids: CASSLAADQPQHF.

The chain recombines TRBV5-1 with TRBJ1-1, with D unresolved. V shed 3 bases and J shed 1 base, with 7 bases lying between them. Looked up from germline, CDR1 is SGHRS and CDR2 is YFSETQ. The CDR3 contains 13 residues. In nucleotides, the CDR3 is TGCGCCAGCAGCTGGGCAGCGAACACTGAAGCTTTCTTT. It is translated as CASSWAANTEAFF. The full variable domain, in which reference TRBV5-1 and TRBJ1-1 provide the parts outside the CDR3, is KAGVTQTPRYLIKTRGQQVTLSCSPISGHRSVSWYQQTPGQGLQFLFEYFSETQRNKGNFPGRFSGRQFSNSRSEMNVSTLELGDSALYLCASSWAANTEAFFGQGTRLTVV.

In DNA form, the CDR3 reads TGTGCCAGCACCCCACAGGGTTCGGGGCAGCCCCAGCATTTT. Translating gives CASTPQGSGQPQHF. The chain combines TRBV6-5 with TRBJ1-5; maybe TRBD1 (6 bases). CDR1 is MNHEY and CDR2 is SVGAGI in the germline V gene. V was trimmed by 7 bases and J by 7 bases, leaving 17 bases between them. This CDR3 region has 14 residues.

The V gene is TRBV25-1, the J gene TRBJ1-4; D is possibly TRBD1 (6 bases). The CDR3 covers 15 residues. CDR1 MGHDK and CDR2 SYGVNS come from the germline V gene. V dropped 0 bases and J dropped 7 bases, with 12 bases sitting between them. The CDR3 sequence is CASSEYQVRGEKLFF. The CDR3 nucleotides are TGTGCCAGCAGTGAATATCAGGTCAGGGGTGAAAAACTGTTTTTT.

The chain employs TRBV25-1 and TRBJ2-7, with 12 bases aligning to TRBD1. The CDR3 has 15 residues. The germline V gene has CDR1 MGHDK and CDR2 SYGVNS. Trimming removed 3 bases from V and 7 bases from J; junction bases left unmatched: 7. The CDR3 protein is CASSDSGQGAREQYF. The CDR3 region has the DNA TGTGCCAGCAGTGATTCGGGACAGGGGGCGCGGGAGCAGTACTTC.

V and J are TRBV5-4 and TRBJ2-3; 13 bases are a match to TRBD2. J gave up 0 bases and V 4 bases, and 5 bases lay outside the gene matches. Germline CDR1 and CDR2: SGHNT and YYREEE (reference sequence). The CDR3 has 17 amino acids. The CDR3 loop is CASSRTSGGLSTDTQYF. The CDR3 DNA sequence: TGTGCCAGCAGCAGGACTAGCGGGGGTTTAAGCACAGATACGCAGTATTTT.